This passage covers 11 T cell receptor beta chains from one sample sequenced in a study of shared clonotypes between healthy human individuals. Using immunoSEQ multiplex PCR, the repertoire was profiled, and TCRdb retains in-frame clones only, with some absent. The sample holds about 870,000 clones, over 90% seen once. The naive CD8 fraction comprised CD45RO-negative cells positively selected for CCR7 and excluded terminally differentiated effector memory CD45RA+ cells. The specimen sequenced was naive CD8+ T cells sorted from blood. These receptors were taken from a man aged 25-45 years in good health.

This clone appeared a single time. J is TRBJ1-5 and V is TRBV6-5; D call uncertain. The V end was cut by 5 bases, the J end by 0 bases, with 8 bases between. Germline V gene data show CDR1 as MNHEY and CDR2 as SVGAGI. The CDR3 has 14 amino acids. For the CDR3, the DNA is TGTGCCAGCAGTGAGCATAGTAGCAATCAGCCCCAGCATTTT. This codes for CASSEHSSNQPQHF.

The chain has TRBV7-9 and TRBJ2-2, with D perhaps TRBD1 or TRBD2 (6 bases each). The germline V and J ends were trimmed by 7 bases and 2 bases, with 20 bases remaining between them. Germline V gene lookup returns CDR1 SEHNR and CDR2 FQNEAQ (reference sequence). The CDR3 is 17 residues long. CDR3: CASNKGGLSFNTGELFF. CDR3 nucleotide sequence: TGTGCCAGCAACAAGGGGGGTCTATCCTTTAACACCGGGGAGCTGTTTTTT.

The chain combines TRBV4-3 with TRBJ2-7; no reliable D call. The V gene lost 0 bases and the J gene lost 5 bases, with 11 bases spanning the gap. CDR1 and CDR2 (germline): LGHNA, YSLEER. This CDR3 has 14 amino acids. The CDR3 protein is CASSQDSYLDEQYF. Written as DNA, the CDR3 is TGCGCCAGCAGCCAAGATTCTTACCTGGACGAGCAGTACTTC.

CDR3 in amino acids: CASSFPTGASSYNEQFF. Here the CDR3 DNA reads TGTGCCAGCAGCTTCCCGACAGGCGCGAGCTCCTACAATGAGCAGTTCTTC. J is TRBJ2-1 and V is TRBV7-9; D may be TRBD1 (6 bases). Germline CDR1 SEHNR, CDR2 FQNEAQ (reference sequence). The CDR3 loop spans 17 amino acids. V lost 3 bases and J 0 bases, leaving 15 bases between the germline ends. Together with reference TRBV7-9 and TRBJ2-1, the CDR3 gives the full variable domain: DTGVSQNPRHKITKRGQNVTFRCDPISEHNRLYWYRQTLGQGPEFLTYFQNEAQLEKSRLLSDRFSAERPKGSFSTLEIQRTEQGDSAMYLCASSFPTGASSYNEQFFGPGTRLTVL.

The V call is TRBV21-1, the J call TRBJ2-3; the table names TRBD1, a call not compared with the DNA. TRBV21-1 is termed a pseudogene. The CDR3 spans 17 residues. CDR3 protein: CASKPGQECHSTDTQYF. In nucleotides, the CDR3 is TGTGCCAGCAAACCGGGACAGGAGTGCCATTCCACAGATACGCAGTATTTT.

The genes are TRBV7-9 and TRBJ1-1, with D possibly being TRBD1 (6 bases). The length of the CDR3 is 15 residues. Germline V gene data show CDR1 as SEHNR and CDR2 as FQNEAQ (reference sequence). V gave up 5 bases and J gave up 6 bases, with 19 bases separating them. This CDR3 reads CASSLSGGGASEAFF. The CDR3, as DNA: TGTGCCAGCAGCCTCAGTGGAGGGGGGGCTTCTGAAGCTTTCTTT.

The chain is built from TRBV6-5 and TRBJ2-7, with 10 bases identical to TRBD2. Trimming took 6 bases from V and 5 from J; bases not matched to a gene: 7. The CDR3 is 14 residues long. Germline values: CDR1 MNHEY, CDR2 SVGAGI. CDR3 DNA: TGTGCCAGCAGCCTAGCGGGAGTCGGGCACGAGCAGTACTTC. Its translation is CASSLAGVGHEQYF.

The genes are TRBV7-9 and TRBJ1-4; 9 nucleotides line up with TRBD1. CDR1 SEHNR and CDR2 FQNEAQ come from the germline V gene (reference sequence). This CDR3 comprises 15 residues. Losses at the gene ends were 2 bases for V and 8 bases for J; bases not matched to a gene: 6. The DNA of the CDR3 is TGTGCCAGCAGCTTACCACAGGGGGCCCCGGAAAAACTGTTTTTT. This codes for CASSLPQGAPEKLFF.

Note on this clone: The sample carries other DNA sequences with the same CDR3. The chain uses TRBV10-3 and TRBJ2-7; D not resolved. V was shortened by 3 bases and J by 3 bases, with 3 bases between the two germline ends. Germline-derived CDR1 and CDR2 are ENHRY and SYGVKD. CDR3 length: 11 residues. The CDR3: CAISEGYEQYF. CDR3 in DNA: TGTGCCATCAGTGAAGGCTACGAGCAGTACTTC.

This chain links TRBV29-1 with TRBJ2-1; 10 bases fit TRBD2. Germline lookup yields CDR1 SQVTM and CDR2 ANQGSEA. This CDR3 is built from 13 residues. Trimming at V came to 3 bases and at J to 9 bases, leaving 5 bases not matched to a gene. The CDR3 reads CSVESGRALEQFF. CDR3 DNA: TGCAGCGTTGAGAGCGGGAGGGCCCTTGAGCAGTTCTTC.

The chain joins TRBV5-1 to TRBJ2-1, with 14 positions matching TRBD2. The V and J ends lost 2 bases and 8 bases, in that order; junction bases with no gene match: 6. The CDR3 runs 16 residues. Per the germline V gene, CDR1 is SGHRS and CDR2 is YFSETQ. The CDR3 coding sequence is TGCGCCAGCAGCTTACGGGGACTAGCGGGAGTTCATGAGCAGTTCTTC. Translated: CASSLRGLAGVHEQFF.